A selection of T cell receptor beta chains follows, all from one sample in a study of PD-L1 blockade in urothelial cancer. Some clones are missing from TCRdb's copy, which holds only in-frame ones; the method was immunoSEQ multiplex PCR. The sample holds tens of thousands of clones, around 33% seen once. This sample comprised tumor tissue, obtained before atezolizumab (anti-PD-L1) treatment. All receptors derive from a man in his fifties or sixties with urothelial cancer. Both conserved end residues are part of each CDR3. The D gene is left open where the match is weak. Part of the rows lack a size; the others show once, few, many or a class for expanded clones.

J | V | size | D | CDR3 | DNA
TRBJ2-3 | TRBV11-3 | few | - | CASSARTDYTDTQYF | TGTGCCAGCAGCGCCCGAACAGATTACACAGATACGCAGTATTTT
TRBJ2-1 | TRBV19 | - | - | CASSITAGEGEFF | TGTGCCAGTAGTATCACGGCCGGCGAAGGAGAGTTCTTC
TRBJ1-1 | TRBV4-1 | many | TRBD1 | CASSQDADRGHQNTEAFF | TGCGCCAGCAGCCAAGACGCGGACAGGGGCCATCAGAACACTGAAGCTTTCTTT
TRBJ1-4 | TRBV7-7 | - | TRBD1 | CASSSRGTGDEKLFF | TGTGCCAGCAGCTCCCGGGGGACAGGGGATGAAAAACTGTTTTTT
TRBJ2-2 | TRBV10-2 | - | TRBD1 | CASSRQGANTGELFF | TGCGCCAGCAGTCGACAGGGGGCGAACACCGGGGAGCTGTTTTTT
TRBJ2-1 | TRBV19 | - | TRBD2 | CASMTSGRAFNEQFF | TGTGCCAGCATGACTAGCGGGAGGGCCTTTAATGAGCAGTTCTTC
TRBJ2-7 | TRBV28 | - | TRBD2 | CASSSIRGLEAYEQYF | TGTGCCAGCAGTTCAATCCGGGGACTAGAGGCCTACGAGCAGTACTTC
TRBJ2-2 | TRBV19 | - | - | CASARVVGELFF | TGTGCCAGCGCCAGGGTGGTCGGGGAGCTGTTTTTT
TRBJ1-4 | TRBV29-1 | few | - | CSAASGVTNEKLFF | TGCAGCGCAGCCTCAGGGGTGACTAATGAAAAACTGTTTTTT
TRBJ1-2 | TRBV6-8 | - | - | CASSYSTGVRNYGYTF | TGTGCCAGCAGTTACTCGACGGGGGTTCGTAACTATGGCTACACCTTC
TRBJ2-5 | TRBV11-3 | - | - | CASSPGGDSGETQYF | TGTGCCAGCAGCCCAGGCGGGGATAGCGGAGAGACCCAGTACTTC
TRBJ2-3 | TRBV6-7 | - | - | CASSSAGVTDTQYF | TGTGCCAGCAGTTCCGCTGGCGTCACAGATACGCAGTATTTT
TRBJ1-5 | TRBV15 | - | TRBD1 | CATSRARDRVNQPQHF | TGTGCCACCAGCAGGGCGAGGGACAGGGTCAATCAGCCCCAGCATTTT
TRBJ1-6 | TRBV11-3 | few | - | CASSPGLGQGGSPLHF | TGTGCCAGCAGCCCTGGTCTAGGGCAGGGTGGTTCACCCCTCCACTTT
TRBJ2-1 | TRBV19 | - | TRBD2 | CASTPGTSLTAEQFF | TGTGCCAGTACCCCCGGGACTAGCTTAACCGCGGAGCAGTTCTTC
TRBJ1-2 | TRBV4-1 | many | - | CASSQDKLGGYGYTF | TGCGCCAGCAGCCAAGATAAACTCGGGGGCTATGGCTACACCTTC
TRBJ2-2 | TRBV5-1 | - | - | CASSLVAWAGGTGELFF | TGCGCCAGCAGCTTGGTGGCATGGGCAGGAGGTACCGGGGAGCTGTTTTTT
TRBJ2-1 | TRBV6-8 | few | - | CASSQGGGAYNEQFF | TGTGCCAGCAGCCAAGGAGGGGGCGCGTACAATGAGCAGTTCTTC
TRBJ1-6 | TRBV15 | - | - | CATSRDQQENNSPLHF | TGTGCCACCAGCAGAGATCAGCAGGAAAATAATTCACCCCTCCACTTT
TRBJ2-5 | TRBV12-5 | - | - | CASGLGQMEETQYF | TGTGCTAGTGGTTTAGGACAGATGGAAGAGACCCAGTACTTC
TRBJ2-2 | TRBV5-1 | - | TRBD1 | CASSWGTGVAGELFF | TGCGCCAGCAGCTGGGGGACAGGGGTCGCCGGGGAGCTGTTTTTT
TRBJ1-1 | TRBV27 | few | - | CASSLSGRAQSTEAFF | TGTGCCAGCAGTTTATCGGGCAGGGCTCAATCCACTGAAGCTTTCTTT
TRBJ2-2 | TRBV30 | - | TRBD1 | CAWCPGQVTGELFF | TGTGCCTGGTGTCCGGGACAGGTTACCGGGGAGCTGTTTTTT
TRBJ2-2 | TRBV7-7 | few | - | CASSLGGFVTGELFF | TGTGCCAGCAGCTTGGGTGGGTTCGTCACCGGGGAGCTGTTTTTT
TRBJ2-1 | TRBV19 | once | TRBD2 | CASSATSGSPQGSYNEQFF | TGTGCCAGTAGTGCGACTAGCGGGAGTCCCCAAGGCTCCTACAATGAGCAGTTCTTC
TRBJ1-2 | TRBV5-1 | - | - | CASSSPERGIYGYTF | TGCGCCAGCAGCTCACCCGAACGAGGGATCTATGGCTACACCTTC
TRBJ2-5 | TRBV14 | - | - | CASSQFSGRETQYF | TGTGCCAGCAGCCAGTTCAGCGGTAGAGAGACCCAGTACTTC
TRBJ1-5 | TRBV6-8 | few | - | CASTTGPGNQPQHF | TGTGCCAGCACTACGGGGCCGGGCAATCAGCCCCAGCATTTT
TRBJ2-1 | TRBV6-8 | - | TRBD2 | CASSTGLAGGHRFGEQFF | TGTGCCAGCAGTACGGGACTAGCGGGGGGGCACCGGTTTGGTGAGCAGTTCTTC
TRBJ1-5 | TRBV9 | - | TRBD1 | CASRDRTSNQPQHF | TGTGCCAGTAGGGACAGGACTAGCAATCAGCCCCAGCATTTT
TRBJ2-2 | TRBV19 | - | - | CASSVGSAGELFF | TGTGCCAGTAGTGTGGGTTCGGCCGGGGAGCTGTTTTTT
TRBJ1-4 | TRBV4-1 | many | TRBD1 | CASSQDRARGVANEKLFF | TGCGCCAGCAGCCAAGATAGGGCCAGGGGGGTAGCTAATGAAAAACTGTTTTTT
TRBJ2-5 | TRBV11-3 | - | TRBD2 | CASSLPGAGGETQYF | TGTGCCAGCAGCTTACCAGGAGCGGGGGGGGAGACCCAGTACTTC
TRBJ2-7 | TRBV19 | - | TRBD2 | CASSNEVGGTYEQYF | TGTGCCAGTAGTAACGAGGTCGGGGGGACCTACGAGCAGTACTTC
TRBJ1-2 | TRBV6-8 | - | - | CASSYSGLGGGYTF | TGTGCCAGCAGTTACTCGGGCCTCGGGGGTGGCTACACCTTC
TRBJ2-6 | TRBV6-8 | few | - | CASSYPRDTSDSGANVLTF | TGTGCCAGCAGTTACCCCAGGGACACTTCAGACTCTGGGGCCAACGTCCTGACTTTC
TRBJ2-7 | TRBV2 | few | TRBD1 | CASAGQVYEQYF | TGTGCCAGCGCAGGACAGGTCTACGAGCAGTACTTC
TRBJ1-4 | TRBV25-1 | - | - | CASRLQGREKLFF | TGTGCCAGCAGATTACAGGGTCGAGAAAAACTGTTTTTT
TRBJ2-1 | TRBV19 | once | TRBD2 | CASSIPGGGLEQFF | TGTGCCAGTAGTATCCCTGGCGGGGGGCTTGAGCAGTTCTTC
TRBJ1-2 | TRBV15 | - | - | CATSRDYADYGYTF | TGTGCCACCAGCAGAGATTACGCAGACTATGGCTACACCTTC
TRBJ2-5 | TRBV19 | - | TRBD2 | CASKRERESETQYF | TGTGCCAGTAAACGGGAGCGGGAGTCTGAGACCCAGTACTTC
TRBJ1-2 | TRBV29-1 | - | TRBD1 | CSVQGGGDNYGYTF | TGCAGCGTTCAAGGAGGGGGCGATAACTATGGCTACACCTTC
TRBJ1-3 | TRBV11-3 | - | - | CASSLVYRESGNTIYF | TGTGCCAGCAGCTTAGTGTACAGGGAATCTGGAAACACCATATATTTT
TRBJ2-7 | TRBV18 | once | - | CASSSLADPYEQYF | TGTGCCAGCTCATCACTCGCGGACCCCTACGAGCAGTACTTC
TRBJ1-1 | TRBV18 | - | TRBD1 | CASSYLIIGGGSTEAFF | TGTGCCAGCTCATACTTAATAATAGGGGGCGGGAGCACTGAAGCTTTCTTT
TRBJ2-7 | TRBV6-8 | few | TRBD1 | CASSPGTGGREQYF | TGTGCCAGCAGCCCCGGGACAGGGGGCCGTGAGCAGTACTTC
TRBJ2-7 | TRBV6-8 | - | - | CASQSQPDYEQYF | TGTGCCAGCCAGTCGCAGCCCGACTACGAGCAGTACTTC
TRBJ2-3 | TRBV7-1 | few | - | CASSHHGFVGETDTQYF | TGTGCCAGCAGCCATCACGGTTTTGTAGGGGAAACAGATACGCAGTATTTT
TRBJ1-2 | TRBV29-1 | - | - | CSVEGPGVAGYTF | TGCAGCGTTGAGGGACCGGGGGTGGCCGGCTACACCTTC
TRBJ2-3 | TRBV11-3 | few | TRBD2 | CASSSFIVASGRSTDTQYF | TGTGCCAGCAGCTCGTTTATAGTGGCCAGCGGGAGAAGTACAGATACGCAGTATTTT
TRBJ2-7 | TRBV6-8 | - | TRBD1 | CASSYWGQGGYEQYF | TGTGCCAGCAGTTACTGGGGACAGGGTGGATACGAGCAGTACTTC